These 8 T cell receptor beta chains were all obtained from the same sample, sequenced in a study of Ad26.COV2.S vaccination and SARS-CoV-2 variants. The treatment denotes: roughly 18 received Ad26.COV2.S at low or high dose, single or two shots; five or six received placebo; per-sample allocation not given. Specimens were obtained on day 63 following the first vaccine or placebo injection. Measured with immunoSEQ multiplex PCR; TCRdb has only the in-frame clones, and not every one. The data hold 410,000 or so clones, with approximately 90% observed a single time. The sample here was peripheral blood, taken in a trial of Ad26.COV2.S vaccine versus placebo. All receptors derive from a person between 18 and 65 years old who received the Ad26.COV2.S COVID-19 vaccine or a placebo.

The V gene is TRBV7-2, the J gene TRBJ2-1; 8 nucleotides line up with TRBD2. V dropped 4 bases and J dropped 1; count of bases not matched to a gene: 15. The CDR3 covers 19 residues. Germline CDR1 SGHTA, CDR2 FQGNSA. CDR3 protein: CASSWRGVSTGGSYNEQFF. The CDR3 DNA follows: TGTGCCAGCAGCTGGAGGGGGGTATCAACGGGAGGGTCCTACAATGAGCAGTTCTTC.

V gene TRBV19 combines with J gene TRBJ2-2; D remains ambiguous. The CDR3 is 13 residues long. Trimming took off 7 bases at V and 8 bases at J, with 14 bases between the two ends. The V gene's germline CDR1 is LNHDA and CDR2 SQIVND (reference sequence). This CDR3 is CASISGLTGELFF. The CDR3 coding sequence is TGTGCCAGTATATCGGGCCTTACGGGGGAGCTGTTTTTT.

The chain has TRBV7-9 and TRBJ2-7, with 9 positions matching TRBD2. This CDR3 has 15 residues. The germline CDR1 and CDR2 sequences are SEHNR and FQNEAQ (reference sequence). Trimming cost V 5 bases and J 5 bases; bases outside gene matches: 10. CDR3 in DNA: TGTGCCAGCAGCCCCAGGGCTAGCGGGATTGACGAGCAGTACTTC. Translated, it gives CASSPRASGIDEQYF.

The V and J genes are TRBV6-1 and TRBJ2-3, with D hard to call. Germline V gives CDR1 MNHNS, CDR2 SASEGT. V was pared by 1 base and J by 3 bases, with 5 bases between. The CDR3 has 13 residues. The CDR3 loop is CASSEDTTDTQYF. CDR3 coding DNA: TGTGCCAGCAGTGAAGATACAACAGATACGCAGTATTTT.

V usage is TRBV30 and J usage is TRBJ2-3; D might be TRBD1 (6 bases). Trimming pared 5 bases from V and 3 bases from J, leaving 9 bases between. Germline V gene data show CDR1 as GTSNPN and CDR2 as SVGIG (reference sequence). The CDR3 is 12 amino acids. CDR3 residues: CAWSQGTDTQYF. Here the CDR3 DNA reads TGTGCCTGGTCACAGGGTACAGATACGCAGTATTTT.

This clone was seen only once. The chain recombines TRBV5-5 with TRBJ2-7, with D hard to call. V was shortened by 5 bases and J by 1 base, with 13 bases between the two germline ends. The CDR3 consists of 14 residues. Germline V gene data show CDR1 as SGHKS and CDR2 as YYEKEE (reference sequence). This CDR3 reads CASSSGPRSYEQYF. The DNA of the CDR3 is TGTGCCAGCAGTTCCGGACCCAGATCCTACGAGCAGTACTTC.

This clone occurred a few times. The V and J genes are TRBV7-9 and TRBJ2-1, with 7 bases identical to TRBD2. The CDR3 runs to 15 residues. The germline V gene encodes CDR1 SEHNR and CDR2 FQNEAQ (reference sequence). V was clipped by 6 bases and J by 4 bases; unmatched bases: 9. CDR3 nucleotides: TGTGCCAGCAGTCAAAGCGGGATCTTTTACAATGAGCAGTTCTTC. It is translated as CASSQSGIFYNEQFF.

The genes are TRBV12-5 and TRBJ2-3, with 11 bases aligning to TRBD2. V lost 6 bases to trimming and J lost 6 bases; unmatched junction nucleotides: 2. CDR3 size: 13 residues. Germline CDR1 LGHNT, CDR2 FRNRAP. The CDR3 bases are TGTGCTAGTGGACTAGCGGGAGCCGATACGCAGTATTTT. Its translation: CASGLAGADTQYF.